What follows are 8 T cell receptor beta chains derived from one specimen sequenced in a study of shared clonotypes between healthy human individuals. Libraries were prepared by immunoSEQ multiplex PCR; TCRdb keeps only in-frame clonotypes and omits some of them. The repertoire has 2 million to 3 million clones, approximately 94% of them found once; the top ten carry 0.11% to 0.15%. The sequenced sample consisted of naive CD4+ T cells sorted from blood. Subset noted: CD45RA+ positively selected. These receptor sequences come from a young man in good health.

The CDR3: CASSSSGRARADTQYF. In nucleotides, the CDR3 is TGTGCCAGCAGCTCTAGCGGGAGGGCCAGGGCAGATACGCAGTATTTT. V is TRBV7-9 and J is TRBJ2-3; 12 bases match TRBD2. V was pared by 4 bases and J by 4 bases, with 6 bases of the junction left unmatched. The CDR3 contains 16 residues. The germline V gene encodes CDR1 SEHNR and CDR2 FQNEAQ (reference sequence).

V gene TRBV2 combines with J gene TRBJ2-1; D ambiguous. There are 15 residues in the CDR3. Deletions cut 1 base from V and 3 bases from J, with 10 bases between. CDR1 is SNHLY and CDR2 is FYNNEI in the germline V gene. Written as DNA, the CDR3 is TGTGCCAGCAGTGAAGTGTCGGTGGGCTACAATGAGCAGTTCTTC. Protein: CASSEVSVGYNEQFF. The full variable domain, with the rest looked up from reference TRBV2 and TRBJ2-1, is EPEVTQTPSHQVTQMGQEVILRCVPISNHLYFYWYRQILGQKVEFLVSFYNNEISEKSEIFDDQFSVERPDGSNFTLKIRSTKLEDSAMYFCASSEVSVGYNEQFFGPGTRLTVL.

The rearrangement joins TRBV27 to TRBJ2-7; 8 bases agree with TRBD1. CDR1 MNHEY and CDR2 SMNVEV come from the germline V gene (reference sequence). CDR3 length: 15 amino acids. Germline trimming cut 3 bases from V and 1 base from J; bases unmatched to any gene: 5. The CDR3 DNA follows: TGTGCCAGCAGTTTCCTGAACAGGGGGTCCTACGAGCAGTACTTC. Protein sequence: CASSFLNRGSYEQYF.

The chain has TRBV18 and TRBJ2-5; 11 bases match TRBD1. V was clipped by 4 bases and J by 8 bases; unmatched bases: 12. This CDR3 contains 16 residues. The V gene's germline CDR1 is KGHSH and CDR2 LQKENI. In DNA, the CDR3 is TGTGCCAGCTCACGCGTCCCAAAGGGGACAGGGGGAACCCAGTACTTC. Translation gives CASSRVPKGTGGTQYF.

As regards this clone: One end of the junction fails to match germline, which may point to a read error. This chain uses TRBV7-2 with TRBJ2-5, with 7 bases lining up with TRBD2. The CDR3 has 13 residues. CDR1 is SGHTA, CDR2 FQGNSA, per germline. CDR3 DNA: TGTGCCAGCAGCTTAAATTCGCTAGCGGTGTGGCACTTC. Translation gives CASSLNSLAVWHF.

V usage is TRBV2 and J usage is TRBJ2-2; the D call may be TRBD1 or TRBD2 (5 bases each). The CDR3 has 15 amino acids. Trimming shortened V by 5 bases and J by 6 bases, and 16 bases separated the two germline ends. The germline gives CDR1 SNHLY, CDR2 FYNNEI. CDR3 protein: CASSNAKRGAGELFF. CDR3 DNA sequence: TGTGCCAGCAGTAACGCCAAGAGAGGGGCCGGGGAGCTGTTTTTT. The full variable domain, completed using reference TRBV2 and TRBJ2-2, is EPEVTQTPSHQVTQMGQEVILRCVPISNHLYFYWYRQILGQKVEFLVSFYNNEISEKSEIFDDQFSVERPDGSNFTLKIRSTKLEDSAMYFCASSNAKRGAGELFFGEGSRLTVL.

V and J are TRBV9 and TRBJ2-7, with D perhaps TRBD1 (6 bases). Trimming cost V 0 bases and J 4 bases, with 11 bases left between them. This CDR3 is built from 14 residues. Germline CDR1 SGDLS, CDR2 YYNGEE. The CDR3 here is CASSVAQGHYEQYF. The CDR3 nucleotides are TGTGCCAGCAGCGTAGCTCAGGGACATTACGAGCAGTACTTC.

The chain joins TRBV11-3 to TRBJ1-1; D unresolved. CDR1 is SGHNT, CDR2 YENEEA, per germline. CDR3 length: 15 amino acids. The V gene lost 0 bases and the J gene lost 2 bases, with 10 bases spanning the gap. For the CDR3, the DNA is TGTGCCAGCAGCTTAGATTCCGATTTTAACACTGAAGCTTTCTTT. Amino acid sequence: CASSLDSDFNTEAFF.